This entry is about one T cell receptor beta chain. Its antigen is as yet unknown. This entry belongs to a study of cytomegalovirus exposure and HLA in healthy donors. V was shortened by 7 bases and J by 10 bases, with 14 bases between the two germline ends. This CDR3 is 12 amino acids long. Looked up from germline, CDR1 is SEHNR and CDR2 is FQNEAQ (reference sequence). Study conclusions and caveats: With DRB1 most and HLA-C fewest, TCR association rates differed between HLA loci in a later analysis. The investigators catalogued 150 or so TCR beta chains as cytomegalovirus-associated. It was only CMV serostatus that was available as immune exposure information.

The PCR contained 60 Vbeta and 13 Jbeta primers. The repertoire was sequenced with immunoSEQ multiplex PCR; TCRdb's copy has only in-frame clones and lacks some. This table has 100,000 to 150,000 clones, under 80% appearing once. The rearrangement joins TRBV7-9 to TRBJ2-1, with D tentatively TRBD2 (5 bases). The sequence derives from a woman aged 55 to 70 in good health and CMV-seropositive. Sequenced sample: PBMCs. The CDR3 nucleotides are TGTGCCAGCACCGCCCCCGGGGTGGAGCAGTTCTTC. Amino acid sequence: CASTAPGVEQFF.